This T cell receptor (beta chain) was profiled in a study of blood T cell repertoires in COVID-19. This clone was found a few times. TCRdb's copy holds only in-frame clones and misses some; the assay was immunoSEQ multiplex PCR. The repertoire consists of under 50,000 clones, with approximately 80% occurring once and the leading ten covering approximately 54%. CDR3 length: 15 amino acids. Trimming took 4 bases from V and 6 from J, leaving 16 bases between them. Looked up from germline, CDR1 is MNHEY and CDR2 is SVGAGI. The sequenced sample consisted of peripheral blood. The TCR sequence derives from a man between 70 and 80 years old with acute or convalescent COVID-19. The chain carries TRBV6-5 and TRBJ1-3; D unresolved. CDR3 amino acids: CASSSRTMGENTIYF. In DNA, the CDR3 is TGTGCCAGCAGTTCCCGGACCATGGGAGAAAACACCATATATTTT.